The 20 T cell receptor beta chains given below trace back to one sample, sequenced in a study of blood T cell repertoires in COVID-19. Using immunoSEQ multiplex PCR, the repertoire was profiled, and TCRdb retains in-frame clones only, with some absent. Here the sample spans more than 95,000 clones, 85% to 90% being singletons. The sequenced sample consisted of peripheral blood. The receptors stem from a man in his fifties or sixties with acute or convalescent COVID-19.

This rearrangement joins TRBV18 to TRBJ1-6; 8 bases line up with TRBD1. The V gene end was trimmed by 5 bases and the J gene end by 8 bases; junction bases not matched to a gene: 2. The CDR3 is 13 amino acids. CDR1 and CDR2 from the germline V gene are KGHSH and LQKENI. Here the CDR3 DNA reads TGTGCCAGCTCAACAGGGGGGGATTCACCCCTCCACTTT. Translated: CASSTGGDSPLHF.

This clone was seen a few times. The chain carries TRBV7-3 and TRBJ1-2, with a possible D match to TRBD1 (6 bases). The germline CDR1 and CDR2 sequences are SGHTA and FQGTGA. This CDR3 has 15 residues. The ends were cut back, 5 bases at V and 8 bases at J, with 21 bases in the middle. The chain's CDR3 is CASSPQGPSPGGYTF. The DNA for the CDR3 is TGTGCCAGCAGCCCCCAGGGGCCCAGCCCCGGAGGCTACACCTTC.

The chain is built from TRBV27 and TRBJ2-4; perhaps TRBD1 as D (6 bases). The CDR3 is 17 residues long. Germline V gene sequence: CDR1 MNHEY, CDR2 SMNVEV (reference sequence). The ends were cut back, 2 bases at V and 3 bases at J, with 17 bases in the middle. This chain's CDR3 is CASSLAPGQLGKNIQYF. The DNA for the CDR3 is TGTGCCAGCAGTTTAGCACCGGGACAACTAGGCAAAAACATTCAGTACTTC.

The CDR3 DNA is TGTGCCAGCAGCTTGGACGGGACAGGGAACTATGGCTACACCTTC. Protein: CASSLDGTGNYGYTF. The rearrangement uses TRBV5-8 and TRBJ1-2; 9 bases line up with TRBD1. Germline V gives CDR1 SGHTS, CDR2 YDEGEE. V was pared by 0 bases and J by 2 bases, with 2 bases of the junction left unmatched. This CDR3 contains 15 residues.

In its sample, this clone was seen once. The rearrangement links TRBV7-3 to TRBJ1-6; TRBD1 aligns across 7 bases. Germline assignment: CDR1 SGHTA and CDR2 FQGTGA. The CDR3 loop spans 15 amino acids. V lost 2 bases and J lost 6; bases outside the gene matches: 4. As DNA, the CDR3 is TGTGCCAGCAGCTTAGGGACAGCGAGTAATTCACCCCTCCACTTT. It codes for CASSLGTASNSPLHF.

The chain uses TRBV27 and TRBJ2-3, with TRBD1 identical over 8 bases. Looked up from germline, CDR1 is MNHEY and CDR2 is SMNVEV (reference sequence). The CDR3 length is 14 residues. With V trimmed by 6 bases and J by 4 bases, 6 bases remained unmatched. CDR3 coding DNA: TGTGCCAGCAGCCTCAGGACAGGGTCAGATACGCAGTATTTT. Translating it yields CASSLRTGSDTQYF.

DNA for the CDR3: TGTGCCAGCAGCTTCACCGGGACAGGGGTTTATGGCTACACCTTC. It codes for CASSFTGTGVYGYTF. J is TRBJ1-2 and V is TRBV9, with 10 positions matching TRBD1. CDR1 SGDLS and CDR2 YYNGEE come from the germline V gene. V lost 4 bases and J lost 5; bases outside the gene matches: 8. The CDR3 contains 15 residues.

This clone was seen a handful of times. The chain links TRBV4-1 to TRBJ2-7, with a possible D match to TRBD2 (6 bases). Per the germline V gene, CDR1 is MGHRA and CDR2 is YSYEKL. Trimming shortened V by 4 bases and J by 2 bases, and 21 bases separated the two germline ends. There are 17 residues in the CDR3. The CDR3 nucleotides read TGCGCCAGCAGCCTTCTCCTAACGGGGGACTTTCCCTACGAGCAGTACTTC. Amino acids: CASSLLLTGDFPYEQYF.

The rearrangement joins TRBV15 to TRBJ2-7; a weak D match, TRBD2 (5 bases). Germline assignment: CDR1 LNHNV and CDR2 YYDKDF (reference sequence). The CDR3 sequence is 15 residues long. V was cut by 0 bases and J by 6 bases, with 15 bases left in between. This CDR3 is CATSRDREGPVEQYF. The CDR3 nucleotides read TGTGCCACCAGCAGAGATAGAGAGGGTCCGGTCGAGCAGTACTTC.

This clone was found once. The genes are TRBV19 and TRBJ2-7; tentatively, D is TRBD1 (6 bases). CDR1 is LNHDA, CDR2 SQIVND, per germline (reference sequence). V was shortened by 3 bases and J by 0 bases, with 12 bases between the two germline ends. The CDR3 is 15 residues long. The CDR3 DNA follows: TGTGCCAGTAGTATGGGCCTGGACAGCTCCTACGAGCAGTACTTC. Its translation is CASSMGLDSSYEQYF. Supplemented by reference TRBV19 and TRBJ2-7, the full variable domain reads DGGITQSPKYLFRKEGQNVTLSCEQNLNHDAMYWYRQDPGQGLRLIYYSQIVNDFQKGDIAEGYSVSREKKESFPLTVTSAQKNPTAFYLCASSMGLDSSYEQYFGPGTRLTVT.

V is TRBV7-8 and J is TRBJ2-3, with D possibly being TRBD2 (6 bases). The CDR3 is 16 residues long. CDR1 is SGHVS, CDR2 FQNEAQ, per germline. Trimming stripped 4 bases from V and 8 bases from J, with 22 bases between. CDR3 sequence (DNA): TGTGCCAGCAGCTCTCCTCGGGACTCGGTTGCGGGTACGCAGTATTTT. Protein sequence: CASSSPRDSVAGTQYF. The full variable domain, its missing parts supplied by reference TRBV7-8 and TRBJ2-3, is GAGVSQSPRYKVAKRGQDVALRCDPISGHVSLFWYQQALGQGPEFLTYFQNEAQLDKSGLPSDRFFAERPEGSVSTLKIQRTQQEDSAVYLCASSSPRDSVAGTQYFGPGTRLTVL.

There are a few counts of this clone. The chain uses TRBV7-6 and TRBJ2-7; D perhaps matches TRBD2 (5 bases). Germline loops: CDR1 SGHVS, CDR2 FNYEAQ. This CDR3 has 12 amino acids. V dropped 1 base and J dropped 6 bases, with 7 bases sitting between them. Here the CDR3 DNA reads TGTGCCAGCAGCTTAGGCGGGTCCGAGCAGTACTTC. Translated: CASSLGGSEQYF.

The rearrangement uses TRBV19 and TRBJ2-6; maybe TRBD2 (5 bases). Germline CDR1 LNHDA, CDR2 SQIVND (reference sequence). The V and J ends lost 3 bases and 6 bases respectively, with 15 bases between them. CDR3 length: 16 amino acids. CDR3 nucleotide sequence: TGTGCCAGTAGTATGAGGGTATACACTGAGGCCAACGTCCTGACTTTC. Protein: CASSMRVYTEANVLTF. The variable domain in full, completed from reference TRBV19 and TRBJ2-6, reads DGGITQSPKYLFRKEGQNVTLSCEQNLNHDAMYWYRQDPGQGLRLIYYSQIVNDFQKGDIAEGYSVSREKKESFPLTVTSAQKNPTAFYLCASSMRVYTEANVLTFGAGSRLTVL.

CDR3 in amino acids: CASSSRLGNEQFF. CDR3 nucleotide sequence: TGTGCCAGCAGCTCCCGACTGGGCAATGAGCAGTTCTTC. This chain links TRBV7-2 with TRBJ2-1; unclear D gene. CDR1 is SGHTA, CDR2 FQGNSA, per germline. This CDR3 is built from 13 residues. V was pared by 4 bases and J by 6 bases, with 10 bases between. Looking up the rest from reference TRBV7-2 and TRBJ2-1 gives the full variable domain: GAGVSQSPSNKVTEKGKDVELRCDPISGHTALYWYRQSLGQGLEFLIYFQGNSAPDKSGLPSDRFSAERTGGSVSTLTIQRTQQEDSAVYLCASSSRLGNEQFFGPGTRLTVL.

This clone showed up just once. The chain couples TRBV28 to TRBJ2-1; 7 nucleotides line up with TRBD2. The length of the CDR3 is 14 residues. The germline V gene encodes CDR1 MDHEN and CDR2 SYDVKM. The V segment lost 3 bases and the J segment 10 bases; nucleotides outside the gene matches: 9. The CDR3 reads CASSFPGLGGEQFF. In DNA, the CDR3 is TGTGCCAGCAGTTTCCCCGGTTTGGGGGGGGAGCAGTTCTTC.

This sequence joins TRBV7-8 and TRBJ1-2; the D gene is possibly TRBD1 (6 bases). Per germline, CDR1 SGHVS and CDR2 FQNEAQ. Trimming shortened V by 1 base and J by 4 bases, and 13 bases separated the two germline ends. This CDR3 spans 15 amino acids. CDR3 nucleotides: TGTGCCAGCAGCTTAGGGACGGACAGCCTCTATGGCTACACCTTC. Protein product: CASSLGTDSLYGYTF.

This rearrangement joins TRBV24-1 to TRBJ2-5, with TRBD2 identical over 10 bases. The V and J ends lost 1 base and 5 bases, in that order; junction bases with no gene match: 6. This CDR3 contains 16 residues. The germline V gene encodes CDR1 KGHDR and CDR2 SFDVKD. CDR3 residues: CATSDFSSGRGETQYF. The CDR3 DNA sequence: TGTGCCACCAGTGATTTCTCGAGCGGGAGGGGCGAGACCCAGTACTTC.

The rearrangement joins TRBV6-5 to TRBJ1-3; weak D call: TRBD1 (6 bases). In germline, CDR1 is MNHEY, CDR2 SVGAGI. The V and J ends lost 5 bases and 0 bases respectively, with 11 bases between them. The CDR3 is made up of 15 amino acids. CDR3 residues: CASSNTGSSGNTIYF. The CDR3 DNA reads TGTGCCAGCAGTAACACAGGGAGCTCTGGAAACACCATATATTTT.

The CDR3 protein is CASSIRTSGETQYF. DNA of the CDR3: TGTGCCAGTAGTATCCGGACTAGCGGAGAGACCCAGTACTTC. This rearrangement joins TRBV19 to TRBJ2-5, with 10 bases aligning to TRBD2. This CDR3 is built from 14 residues. CDR1 is LNHDA, CDR2 SQIVND, per germline (reference sequence). V lost 3 bases and J lost 4; bases outside the gene matches: 2.

The chain couples TRBV3-1 (or the pseudogene TRBV3-2) to TRBJ1-2; TRBD1 might be the D (5 bases). CDR3 size: 14 residues. Germline assignment: CDR1 LGHDT and CDR2 YNNKEL (reference sequence). V shed 4 bases and J shed 4 bases, with 13 bases lying between them. CDR3 protein: CASSPPQAVYGYTF. The CDR3 DNA follows: TGTGCCAGCAGCCCACCACAGGCCGTCTATGGCTACACCTTC.